Listed below are T cell receptor beta chains from one sample, sequenced in a study of blood T cell repertoires in COVID-19. This table comes from immunoSEQ multiplex PCR, and its TCRdb copy is limited to in-frame clones, with some not included. This sample has approximately 160,000 clones, with more than 75% found just once. Sequenced: peripheral blood. The receptors were sampled from a woman aged 60-75 years with COVID-19, enrolled during active disease. CDR3s include the opening cysteine and the closing phenylalanine or tryptophan. D genes are given only for firm matches.

D: TRBD1
V: TRBV19
CDR3: CASSERTGLVQPQHF

D: TRBD1
V: TRBV5-6
CDR3: CASSSGRGTGGFTGELFF

D: TRBD1
V: TRBV25-1
CDR3: CASSRTGAYNSPLHF

D: TRBD1
V: TRBV7-3
CDR3: CASSLGTGNTEAFF

D: TRBD1
V: TRBV19
CDR3: CASSTGTGDGYTF

D: .
V: TRBV30
CDR3: CARQEGYGYTF

D: .
V: TRBV10-2
CDR3: CATGGGSISYGYTF

D: TRBD1
V: TRBV3-1/TRBV3-2
CDR3: CASRPGTGGEKLFF

D: TRBD2
V: TRBV19
CDR3: CASSTLAGGAGELFF

D: .
V: TRBV6-5
CDR3: CASTRRQGLNQPQHF

D: .
V: TRBV14
CDR3: CASSLTPGGNTEAFF

D: TRBD2
V: TRBV19
CDR3: CASSPGGLSYNEQFF

D: .
V: TRBV2
CDR3: CASTLDRTRDSPLHF

D: TRBD1
V: TRBV30
CDR3: CAWSVRQGGSQPQHF

D: .
V: TRBV7-2
CDR3: CASSLGRAYNEQFF

D: .
V: TRBV7-9
CDR3: CASSAGGRSSPLHF

D: .
V: TRBV7-9
CDR3: CASSLVLGSGYTF

D: .
V: TRBV10-3
CDR3: CAISAVNNSPLHF

D: .
V: TRBV10-2
CDR3: CASRYGQMGDGYTF

D: .
V: TRBV7-2
CDR3: CASSLVPARVTEAFF

D: .
V: TRBV5-4
CDR3: CASSLQGSPLHF

D: .
V: TRBV7-8
CDR3: CASSLGSNEQFF

D: .
V: TRBV7-2
CDR3: CASSQLADSTDTQYF

D: TRBD1
V: TRBV29-1
CDR3: CTRTGGPNTEAFF

D: .
V: TRBV7-6
CDR3: CASSTRLSYNSPLHF

D: TRBD1
V: TRBV6-2/TRBV6-3
CDR3: CASSVDRVYGYTF

D: .
V: TRBV29-1
CDR3: CSVDLRARQGPGGGYTF

D: TRBD2
V: TRBV19
CDR3: CASSTGGSGANVLTF